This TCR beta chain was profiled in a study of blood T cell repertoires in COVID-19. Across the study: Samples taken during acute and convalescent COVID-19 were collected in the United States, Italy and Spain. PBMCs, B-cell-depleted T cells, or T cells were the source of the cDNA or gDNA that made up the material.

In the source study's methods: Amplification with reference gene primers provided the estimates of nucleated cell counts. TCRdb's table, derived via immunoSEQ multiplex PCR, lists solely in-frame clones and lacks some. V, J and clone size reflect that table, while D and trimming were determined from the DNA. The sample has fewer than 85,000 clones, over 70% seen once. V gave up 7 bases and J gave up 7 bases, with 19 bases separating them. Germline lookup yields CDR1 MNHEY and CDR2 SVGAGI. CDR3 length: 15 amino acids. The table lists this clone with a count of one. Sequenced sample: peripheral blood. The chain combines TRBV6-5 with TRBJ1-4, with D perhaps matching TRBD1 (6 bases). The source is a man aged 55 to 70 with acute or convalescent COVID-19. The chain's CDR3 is CASIQTGGAGEKLFF. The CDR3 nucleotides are TGTGCCAGCATACAAACTGGGGGCGCAGGTGAAAAACTGTTTTTT.